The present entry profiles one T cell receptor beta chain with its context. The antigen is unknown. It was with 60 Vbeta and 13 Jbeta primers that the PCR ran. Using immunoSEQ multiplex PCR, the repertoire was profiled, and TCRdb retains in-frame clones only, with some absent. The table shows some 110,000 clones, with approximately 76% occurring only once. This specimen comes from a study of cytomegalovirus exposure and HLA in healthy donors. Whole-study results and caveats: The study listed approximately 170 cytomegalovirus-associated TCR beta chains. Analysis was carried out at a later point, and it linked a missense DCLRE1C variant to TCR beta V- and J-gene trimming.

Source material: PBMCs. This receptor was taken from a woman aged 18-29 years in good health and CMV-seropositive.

The CDR3 here is CASSPYGGWVQLFF. DNA of the CDR3: TGTGCCAGCAGCCCCTACGGGGGGTGGGTTCAACTGTTTTTT. V gene TRBV11-2 combines with J gene TRBJ1-4, with a possible D match to TRBD1 (5 bases). The length of the CDR3 is 14 residues. V was trimmed by 5 bases and J by 12 bases, leaving 19 bases between them. CDR1 and CDR2 from the germline V gene are SGHAT and FQNNGV.